Sequencing of this TCR beta chain was carried out in a study of blood T cell repertoires in COVID-19. In the study overall: T cells, B-cell-depleted T cells, or PBMCs provided the cDNA or gDNA that served as material.

Germline V lookup: CDR1 KGHSH, CDR2 LQKENI. CDR3 size: 15 residues. V shed 6 bases and J shed 0 bases, with 14 bases lying between them. Only in-frame clones appear in the TCRdb table, and some are missing; sequencing was by immunoSEQ multiplex PCR. The sample includes some 380,000 clones, roughly 87% of them seen just once. The receptor's source is a woman in her thirties or forties with acute COVID-19. The chain links TRBV18 to TRBJ1-2; no firm D call. The sequenced sample was PBMCs or T cells enriched from blood (not recorded which). The chain's CDR3 is CASSPLDSSNYGYTF. The CDR3 region has the DNA TGTGCCAGCTCCCCCCTGGACTCTTCTAACTATGGCTACACCTTC. The whole variable domain, remainder taken from reference TRBV18 and TRBJ1-2, is NAGVMQNPRHLVRRRGQEARLRCSPMKGHSHVYWYRQLPEEGLKFMVYLQKENIIDESGMPKERFSAEFPKEGPSILRIQQVVRGDSAAYFCASSPLDSSNYGYTFGSGTRLTVV.